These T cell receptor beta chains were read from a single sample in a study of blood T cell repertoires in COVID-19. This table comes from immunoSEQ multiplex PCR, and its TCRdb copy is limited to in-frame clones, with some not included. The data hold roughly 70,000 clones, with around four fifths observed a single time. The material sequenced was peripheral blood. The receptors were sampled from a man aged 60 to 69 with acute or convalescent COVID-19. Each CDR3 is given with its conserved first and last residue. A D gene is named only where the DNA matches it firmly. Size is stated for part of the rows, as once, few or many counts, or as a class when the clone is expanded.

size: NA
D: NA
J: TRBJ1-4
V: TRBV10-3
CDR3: CAISSSDRADEKLFF
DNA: TGTGCCATCAGCTCTTCAGACAGAGCCGATGAAAAACTGTTTTTT

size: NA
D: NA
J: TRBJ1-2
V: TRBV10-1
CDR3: CASSESTGYGYTF
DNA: TGCGCCAGCAGTGAGTCAACAGGCTATGGCTACACCTTC

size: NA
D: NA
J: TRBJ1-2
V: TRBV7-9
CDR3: CASSLAGPAAGNGYTF
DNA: TGTGCCAGCAGCTTAGCGGGCCCGGCAGCGGGTAACGGCTACACCTTC

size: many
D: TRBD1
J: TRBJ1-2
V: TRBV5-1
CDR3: CASSLGGQGRPNYGYTF
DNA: TGCGCCAGCAGCTTGGGCGGACAGGGGCGACCAAACTATGGCTACACCTTC

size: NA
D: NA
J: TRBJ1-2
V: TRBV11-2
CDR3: CASRTGSYGYTF
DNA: TGTGCCAGCAGGACAGGAAGCTATGGCTACACCTTC

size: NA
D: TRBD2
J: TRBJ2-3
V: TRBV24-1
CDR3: CATSDPAGSTDTQYF
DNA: TGTGCCACCAGTGATCCAGCGGGAAGCACAGATACGCAGTATTTT

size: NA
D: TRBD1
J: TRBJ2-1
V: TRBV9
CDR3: CASSGYRGLTYNEQFF
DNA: TGTGCCAGCAGTGGATACAGGGGGTTGACCTACAATGAGCAGTTCTTC

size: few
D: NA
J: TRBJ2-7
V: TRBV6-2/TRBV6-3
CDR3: CASSSRGYEQYF
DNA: TGTGCCAGCAGTTCAAGGGGCTACGAGCAGTACTTC

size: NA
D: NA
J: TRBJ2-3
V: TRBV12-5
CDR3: CASGLVGLGTDTQYF
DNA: TGTGCTAGTGGTTTGGTGGGACTGGGCACAGATACGCAGTATTTT

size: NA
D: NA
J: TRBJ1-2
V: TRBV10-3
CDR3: CATGVNYGYTF
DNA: TGTGCCACCGGAGTTAACTATGGCTACACCTTC

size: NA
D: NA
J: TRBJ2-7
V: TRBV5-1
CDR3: CASSLGGSISYEQYF
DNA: TGCGCCAGCAGCTTGGGAGGGAGTATTTCCTACGAGCAGTACTTC